This section outlines one T cell receptor (beta chain) sequence together with its context. This specimen belongs to a study of identical twins. V was pared by 4 bases and J by 2 bases, with 5 bases of the junction left unmatched. Germline lookup yields CDR1 SQVTM and CDR2 ANQGSEA. This CDR3 contains 17 residues. Every one of the donors was a healthy Caucasian. A single record per CDR3 protein comes from TCRdb applying MiXCR to the 5' RACE reads. Found here are about 790,000 distinct CDR3 sequences, about 20% of them singletons; the top ten hold around 12%. These data were likewise used in another study, on T cells expressing NK-cell markers. That paper adds: One of eight sequenced donors was HCMV-seronegative; the other seven were seropositive.

The sequence was obtained from a woman aged 18 to 35 in good health. The sequenced sample consisted of PBMCs. The chain links TRBV29-1 to TRBJ2-2, with 15 bases identical to TRBD2. CDR3 amino acids: CSVGRTSGGGNTGELFF. In DNA form, the CDR3 reads TGCAGCGTTGGCAGGACTAGCGGGGGGGGAAACACCGGGGAGCTGTTTTTT.